These T cell receptor beta chains were read from a single sample in a study of cytomegalovirus exposure and HLA in healthy donors. Clones were sequenced by immunoSEQ multiplex PCR, and TCRdb holds only the in-frame ones, with some missing. The sample holds about 95,000 clones, approximately 70% seen once. Sample: PBMCs. These TCRs come from a man aged 55-75 years in good health and CMV-seronegative. Both conserved end residues are part of each CDR3. Fields, in order: clone size, J gene, D gene, V gene, CDR3 length, CDR3 DNA, CDR3 protein. A D gene is named only where the DNA matches it firmly. A row's size may be missing; if present it is once, few, many or a size class.

abundance: once; j_gene: TRBJ2-5; d_gene: TRBD2; v_gene: TRBV7-2; len: 15; CDR3nt: TGTGCCAGCAGCCACGTCCCGGGAGGAAGAGAGACCCAGTACTTC; CDR3aa: CASSHVPGGRETQYF
abundance: once; j_gene: TRBJ1-1; d_gene: TRBD1; v_gene: TRBV5-8; len: 14; CDR3nt: TGTGCCAGCAGCGAGGCTACAGGGGTCACTGAAGCTTTCTTT; CDR3aa: CASSEATGVTEAFF
abundance: few; j_gene: TRBJ2-1; d_gene: TRBD2; v_gene: TRBV6-4; len: 14; CDR3nt: TGTGCCAGCAGTTCAGGACTAGCCAACAATGAGCAGTTCTTC; CDR3aa: CASSSGLANNEQFF
abundance: -; j_gene: TRBJ2-1; d_gene: TRBD2; v_gene: TRBV5-1; len: 18; CDR3nt: TGCGCCAGCAGCATGGGACTAGCGGGAGGGCCCAGGATTAATGAGCAGTTCTTC; CDR3aa: CASSMGLAGGPRINEQFF
abundance: -; j_gene: TRBJ2-3; d_gene: -; v_gene: TRBV18; len: 17; CDR3nt: TGTGCCAGCTCACCACCCCCAGGGGTGATTAGCACAGATACGCAGTATTTT; CDR3aa: CASSPPPGVISTDTQYF
abundance: -; j_gene: TRBJ2-1; d_gene: TRBD1; v_gene: TRBV5-4; len: 15; CDR3nt: TGTGCCAGCAGCACTGCCGGGACAGGGGGGCATGAGCAGTTCTTC; CDR3aa: CASSTAGTGGHEQFF
abundance: -; j_gene: TRBJ2-1; d_gene: -; v_gene: TRBV29-1; len: 14; CDR3nt: TGCAGCGTTGTTGAGATAGCGAGTTACAATGAGCAGTTCTTC; CDR3aa: CSVVEIASYNEQFF
abundance: -; j_gene: TRBJ2-1; d_gene: TRBD1; v_gene: TRBV7-2; len: 14; CDR3nt: TGTGCCAGCAGGACAGGGGGCGCCTACAATGAGCAGTTCTTC; CDR3aa: CASRTGGAYNEQFF
abundance: -; j_gene: TRBJ1-6; d_gene: -; v_gene: TRBV30; len: 15; CDR3nt: TGTGCCTGGAGTGTCTCTGCCAGGGGTTATTCACCCCTCCACTTT; CDR3aa: CAWSVSARGYSPLHF
abundance: -; j_gene: TRBJ2-1; d_gene: -; v_gene: TRBV18; len: 16; CDR3nt: TGTGCCAGCAGCTCCTCAGACAGGAGCTCCTACAATGAGCAGTTCTTC; CDR3aa: CASSSSDRSSYNEQFF
abundance: -; j_gene: TRBJ2-5; d_gene: -; v_gene: TRBV30; len: 13; CDR3nt: TGTGCCTGGAGTGTACTTCGAAAAGAGACCCAGTACTTC; CDR3aa: CAWSVLRKETQYF
abundance: -; j_gene: TRBJ1-6; d_gene: TRBD1; v_gene: TRBV27; len: 15; CDR3nt: TGTGCCAGCAGTCTGAGGGACAGGGGTAATTCACCCCTCCACTTT; CDR3aa: CASSLRDRGNSPLHF
abundance: -; j_gene: TRBJ2-5; d_gene: -; v_gene: TRBV9; len: 16; CDR3nt: TGTGCCAGCAGCGTCTCCTGGGAGGGGGACTTGGAGACCCAGTACTTC; CDR3aa: CASSVSWEGDLETQYF
abundance: -; j_gene: TRBJ2-3; d_gene: -; v_gene: TRBV27; len: 14; CDR3nt: TGTGCCAGCAGTTTCTCCCGAGGCACAGATACGCAGTATTTT; CDR3aa: CASSFSRGTDTQYF
abundance: medium-sized; j_gene: TRBJ2-1; d_gene: -; v_gene: TRBV2; len: 13; CDR3nt: TGTGCCAGCAGTAAGGGACTTAACAATGAGCAGTTCTTC; CDR3aa: CASSKGLNNEQFF
abundance: -; j_gene: TRBJ2-3; d_gene: TRBD2; v_gene: TRBV4-1; len: 15; CDR3nt: TGCGCCAGCAGCCAACTAGCGGGAGGCGGAGATACGCAGTATTTT; CDR3aa: CASSQLAGGGDTQYF
abundance: few; j_gene: TRBJ2-3; d_gene: -; v_gene: TRBV2; len: 13; CDR3nt: TGTGCCAGCAGTCTTCTCGGCACAGATACGCAGTATTTT; CDR3aa: CASSLLGTDTQYF
abundance: -; j_gene: TRBJ2-2; d_gene: -; v_gene: TRBV7-7; len: 14; CDR3nt: TGTGCCAGCAGACCAAGCCCCGGGGGCGGGGAGCTGTTTTTT; CDR3aa: CASRPSPGGGELFF
abundance: -; j_gene: TRBJ1-2; d_gene: -; v_gene: TRBV6-1; len: 14; CDR3nt: TGTGCCAGCAGTGAATCACAGGGCTCCTATGGCTACACCTTC; CDR3aa: CASSESQGSYGYTF
abundance: -; j_gene: TRBJ2-7; d_gene: TRBD2; v_gene: TRBV4-2; len: 16; CDR3nt: TGTGCCAGCAGCCAAACACTAGCGGGAGGGAGGTACGAGCAGTACTTC; CDR3aa: CASSQTLAGGRYEQYF
abundance: once; j_gene: TRBJ1-5; d_gene: TRBD1; v_gene: TRBV18; len: 16; CDR3nt: TGTGCCAGCTCACCGACCGGGACAGGGAGCAATCAGCCCCAGCATTTT; CDR3aa: CASSPTGTGSNQPQHF
abundance: few; j_gene: TRBJ2-3; d_gene: TRBD2; v_gene: TRBV5-1; len: 15; CDR3nt: TGCGCCAGCAGCTTACCGGGACTAGCGGGAGGGACGCAGTATTTT; CDR3aa: CASSLPGLAGGTQYF
abundance: few; j_gene: TRBJ2-5; d_gene: TRBD2; v_gene: TRBV6-6; len: 15; CDR3nt: TGTGCCAGCAGTGCCCCGGGGGGAAAGCGGGAGACCCAGTACTTC; CDR3aa: CASSAPGGKRETQYF
abundance: -; j_gene: TRBJ2-7; d_gene: -; v_gene: TRBV18; len: 14; CDR3nt: TGTGCCAGCTCACCAGACCCCGAGGTTTACGAGCAGTACTTC; CDR3aa: CASSPDPEVYEQYF
abundance: -; j_gene: TRBJ2-3; d_gene: -; v_gene: TRBV7-9; len: 16; CDR3nt: TGTGCCAGCAGCCCGACCAGACCCCGAGGGACAGATACGCAGTATTTT; CDR3aa: CASSPTRPRGTDTQYF
abundance: -; j_gene: TRBJ1-3; d_gene: -; v_gene: TRBV19; len: 12; CDR3nt: TGTGCCAGGGACACTTCTGGAAACACCATATATTTT; CDR3aa: CARDTSGNTIYF
abundance: once; j_gene: TRBJ2-3; d_gene: TRBD1; v_gene: TRBV5-3; len: 17; CDR3nt: TGTGCCAGAAGATCCCCCCGGGGGACAGGGGCGGGAGATACGCAGTATTTT; CDR3aa: CARRSPRGTGAGDTQYF
abundance: -; j_gene: TRBJ1-2; d_gene: -; v_gene: TRBV5-1; len: 17; CDR3nt: TGCGCCAGCAGTCGCGGTACGGCGACAGACAACTGGAATGGCTACACCTTC; CDR3aa: CASSRGTATDNWNGYTF
abundance: -; j_gene: TRBJ2-7; d_gene: -; v_gene: TRBV28; len: 12; CDR3nt: TGTGCCACCACGCAGGGGCCCTACGAGCAGTACTTC; CDR3aa: CATTQGPYEQYF
abundance: few; j_gene: TRBJ2-1; d_gene: -; v_gene: TRBV28; len: 13; CDR3nt: TGTGCCAGCAGTTTAATGGGGGCGGTTGAGCAGTTCTTC; CDR3aa: CASSLMGAVEQFF
abundance: -; j_gene: TRBJ2-7; d_gene: -; v_gene: TRBV7-8; len: 14; CDR3nt: TGTGCCAGCAGCCCAGCCGGGACATTCAGCGAGCAGTACTTC; CDR3aa: CASSPAGTFSEQYF
abundance: -; j_gene: TRBJ1-2; d_gene: -; v_gene: TRBV7-9; len: 14; CDR3nt: TGTGCCAGCACCACAGGGTGGGCTAACTATGGCTACACCTTC; CDR3aa: CASTTGWANYGYTF
abundance: -; j_gene: TRBJ2-3; d_gene: TRBD1; v_gene: TRBV27; len: 16; CDR3nt: TGTGCCAGCAGTTTGTACGGACAGGGGTTCGCAGATACGCAGTATTTT; CDR3aa: CASSLYGQGFADTQYF
abundance: -; j_gene: TRBJ2-6; d_gene: -; v_gene: TRBV27; len: 17; CDR3nt: TGTGCCAGCAGTGTGTCTACCGCAGGGGTAGGGGCCAACGTCCTGACTTTC; CDR3aa: CASSVSTAGVGANVLTF
abundance: -; j_gene: TRBJ1-4; d_gene: TRBD1; v_gene: TRBV28; len: 14; CDR3nt: TGTGCCAGCATTACGGGTTCCAGGGGGGAAAAACTGTTTTTT; CDR3aa: CASITGSRGEKLFF
abundance: -; j_gene: TRBJ2-3; d_gene: -; v_gene: TRBV10-3; len: 14; CDR3nt: TGTGCCATCAGCGCTGCCAGGGACAAAGATACGCAGTATTTT; CDR3aa: CAISAARDKDTQYF
abundance: -; j_gene: TRBJ2-3; d_gene: -; v_gene: TRBV7-2; len: 14; CDR3nt: TGTGCCAGCAGCGGAGGAGGGGGGGGAGATACGCAGTATTTT; CDR3aa: CASSGGGGGDTQYF
abundance: -; j_gene: TRBJ2-5; d_gene: TRBD1; v_gene: TRBV2; len: 15; CDR3nt: TGTGCCAGCAGCGCTGGGACAGGTGCCCGTGAGACCCAGTACTTC; CDR3aa: CASSAGTGARETQYF
abundance: -; j_gene: TRBJ2-3; d_gene: -; v_gene: TRBV5-6; len: 14; CDR3nt: TGTGCCAGCAGCTCTAAAACAGGGCCAGATACGCAGTATTTT; CDR3aa: CASSSKTGPDTQYF
abundance: -; j_gene: TRBJ2-7; d_gene: TRBD1; v_gene: TRBV29-1; len: 14; CDR3nt: TGCAGCGTTGCCCCCGCAGGGGGCGCCTACGAGCAGTACTTC; CDR3aa: CSVAPAGGAYEQYF
abundance: few; j_gene: TRBJ1-3; d_gene: TRBD1; v_gene: TRBV2; len: 15; CDR3nt: TGTGCCAGCACACAGGGGAAACGGTCTGGAAACACCATATATTTT; CDR3aa: CASTQGKRSGNTIYF
abundance: -; j_gene: TRBJ2-7; d_gene: -; v_gene: TRBV11-2; len: 12; CDR3nt: TGTGCCAGCAGCCTACAGGGTTACGAGCAGTACTTC; CDR3aa: CASSLQGYEQYF
abundance: -; j_gene: TRBJ2-1; d_gene: -; v_gene: TRBV11-1; len: 15; CDR3nt: TGTGCCAGCAGCTTTGGGGGAGGAGGTAGTAATGAGCAGTTCTTC; CDR3aa: CASSFGGGGSNEQFF